These T cell receptor beta chains were read from a single sample in a study of shared clonotypes between healthy human individuals. Produced via immunoSEQ multiplex PCR; TCRdb's table is partial and in-frame only. The repertoire holds some 2,500,000 clones, with under 95% as singletons. The sample comprised naive CD4+ T cells from PBMCs. Receptor source: a young man in good health. Some clones in this sample may be carry-over from other donors' samples. Both conserved end residues are part of each CDR3. The order of the fields is D gene, clone size, V gene, J gene, CDR3 DNA, CDR3 protein. The D gene is left open where the match is weak. The size field is filled for only some rows; it gives once, few, many or a size class.

TRBD1	-	TRBV19	TRBJ2-7	TGTGCCAGTAGTACCCTGAAAAGAGGACAGGGTGGCGAGCAGTACTTC	CASSTLKRGQGGEQYF
TRBD2	-	TRBV4-3	TRBJ2-4	TGCGCCAGCAGCCAAGGCTTTGCGGGGGGGGACATTCAGTACTTC	CASSQGFAGGDIQYF
-	-	TRBV28	TRBJ1-1	TGTGTGGCCACGGGCCCTATGAACACTGAAGCTTTCTTT	CVATGPMNTEAFF
-	-	TRBV9	TRBJ1-3	TGTGCCAGCAGCAGGGACAAAGATGGAAACACCATATATTTT	CASSRDKDGNTIYF
-	-	TRBV30	TRBJ2-3	TGTGCCTGGAGTTTCGGCGTCTACACAGATACGCAGTATTTT	CAWSFGVYTDTQYF
-	-	TRBV28	TRBJ2-1	TGTGCCAGCACCAGGGGCGGGGTGTACAATGAGCAGTTCTTC	CASTRGGVYNEQFF
-	-	TRBV28	TRBJ1-5	TGTGCCAGCAGTTTAATCAGGGCTAAGAGCAATCAGCCCCAGCATTTT	CASSLIRAKSNQPQHF
-	-	TRBV14	TRBJ2-5	TGTGCCAGCAGCCAAGGGACATCACAGACCCAGTACTTC	CASSQGTSQTQYF
TRBD2	-	TRBV28	TRBJ2-5	TGTGCCAGCAGTTTCGGACTAGCCGAGTACCAAGAGACCCAGTACTTC	CASSFGLAEYQETQYF
-	-	TRBV2	TRBJ1-1	TGTGCCAGCAGTGAATTCATCGGGGGGGCACCCGTGAACACTGAAGCTTTCTTT	CASSEFIGGAPVNTEAFF
-	few	TRBV18	TRBJ1-5	TGTGCCAGCTCACCACCGAGTGAGGGCCCCCAGCATTTT	CASSPPSEGPQHF
-	-	TRBV14	TRBJ1-2	TGTGCCAGCAGCCAATCATCGGCCGAAGGCTACACCTTC	CASSQSSAEGYTF
-	-	TRBV25-1	TRBJ2-1	TGTGCCAGCAGTGTTCCCAGAATGTCGGCCAATGAGCAGTTCTTC	CASSVPRMSANEQFF
TRBD2	-	TRBV18	TRBJ2-7	TGTGCCAGCTCACCTTCACCCGAACTAGCGGGAGACGAGCAGTACTTC	CASSPSPELAGDEQYF
TRBD1	-	TRBV29-1	TRBJ2-7	TGCAGCGTTGGCTGGGTACAGGGGGCCGACGAGCAGTACTTC	CSVGWVQGADEQYF
-	-	TRBV29-1	TRBJ2-3	TGCAGCGTTGGGGACGGTAGCACAGATACGCAGTATTTT	CSVGDGSTDTQYF
-	-	TRBV28	TRBJ1-4	TGTGCCAGCAGTACCCGGGGTAGGGTGGATGAAAAACTGTTTTTT	CASSTRGRVDEKLFF
-	few	TRBV9	TRBJ1-1	TGTGCCAGCAGCGTAGCCCCGACAGGAAACACTGAAGCTTTCTTT	CASSVAPTGNTEAFF
TRBD2	-	TRBV30	TRBJ2-7	TGTGCCCGCGGAGGGACTAGCGGGAGGGGGTACGAGCAGTACTTC	CARGGTSGRGYEQYF
TRBD2	-	TRBV7-9	TRBJ2-3	TGTGCCAGCAGCTTAGGGGGAGGGCTGGATACGCAGTATTTT	CASSLGGGLDTQYF
-	once	TRBV11-2	TRBJ1-1	TGTGCCAGCAGCTTACGTTCTGGGAACACTGAAGCTTTCTTT	CASSLRSGNTEAFF
-	-	TRBV7-9	TRBJ2-3	TGTGCCAGCAGCTTAGGAAGTAGCACAGATACGCAGTATTTT	CASSLGSSTDTQYF
-	-	TRBV5-5	TRBJ2-3	TGTGCCAGCAGCTTGGACTCACACTCCACAGATACGCAGTATTTT	CASSLDSHSTDTQYF